These T cell receptor beta chains were read from a single sample in a study of identical twins. TCRdb ran MiXCR on the 5' RACE reads and lists one entry per CDR3 protein. The sample shows 450,000 or so distinct CDR3 sequences, roughly an eighth of them seen only once. These data are also associated with another study on yellow fever vaccine responses in identical twins.

Material: CD4+ T cells sorted from blood. All receptors come from a woman under 30 in good health. Both conserved end residues are part of each CDR3. A D gene is named only where the DNA matches it firmly. Size tells how often a clone was seen (once, few, many) or the class of an expanded clone, and some rows leave it out.

j_gene: TRBJ2-7; v_gene: TRBV7-9; abundance: many; d_gene: NA; CDR3nt: TGTGCCAGCAGCTCGCGAGACGAGCAGTACTTC; CDR3aa: CASSSRDEQYF
j_gene: TRBJ1-2; v_gene: TRBV20-1; abundance: NA; d_gene: NA; CDR3nt: TGCAGTGCTGTAGGGGGGAACGGCTACACCTTC; CDR3aa: CSAVGGNGYTF
j_gene: TRBJ2-7; v_gene: TRBV29-1; abundance: many; d_gene: NA; CDR3nt: TGCAGCGTTGACCTCCCCCAGGGGTTCGGGGCCGAGCAGTACTTC; CDR3aa: CSVDLPQGFGAEQYF
j_gene: TRBJ2-3; v_gene: TRBV20-1; abundance: few; d_gene: TRBD2; CDR3nt: TGCAGTGCTAGAGATAGACTAGCGGTCAACACAGATACGCAGTATTTT; CDR3aa: CSARDRLAVNTDTQYF
j_gene: TRBJ2-3; v_gene: TRBV12-3/TRBV12-4; abundance: few; d_gene: TRBD2; CDR3nt: TGTGCCAGCAGTTTAGTCGGGACTAGCGGGAGGGATACGCAGTATTTT; CDR3aa: CASSLVGTSGRDTQYF
j_gene: TRBJ2-2; v_gene: TRBV12-3/TRBV12-4; abundance: many; d_gene: NA; CDR3nt: TGTGCCAGCAGTGCCTCCGGGACCGAGAACACCGGGGAGCTGTTTTTT; CDR3aa: CASSASGTENTGELFF
j_gene: TRBJ2-5; v_gene: TRBV7-2; abundance: NA; d_gene: TRBD2; CDR3nt: TGTGCCAGCAGCTTAGTTACTAGCGAACGAGAGACCCAGTACTTC; CDR3aa: CASSLVTSERETQYF
j_gene: TRBJ2-3; v_gene: TRBV20-1; abundance: few; d_gene: NA; CDR3nt: TGCAGTGCTAGAGATCCAGGGCCAGATACGCAGTATTTT; CDR3aa: CSARDPGPDTQYF
j_gene: TRBJ1-1; v_gene: TRBV5-5; abundance: NA; d_gene: NA; CDR3nt: TGTGCCAGCAGCTTGGACACGCAAAACAGGGTGTATACTGAAGCTTTCTTT; CDR3aa: CASSLDTQNRVYTEAFF
j_gene: TRBJ1-1; v_gene: TRBV6-1; abundance: few; d_gene: NA; CDR3nt: TGTGCCAGCAGTGTGTCGGGTGGGACTGAAGCTTTCTTT; CDR3aa: CASSVSGGTEAFF
j_gene: TRBJ2-1; v_gene: TRBV2; abundance: NA; d_gene: NA; CDR3nt: TGTGCCAGCACGTTGGGGGACTACAATGAGCAGTTCTTC; CDR3aa: CASTLGDYNEQFF
j_gene: TRBJ2-7; v_gene: TRBV12-3/TRBV12-4; abundance: few; d_gene: TRBD1; CDR3nt: TGTGCCAGCAGTTTTGACAGGGGTCTCGAGCAGTACTTC; CDR3aa: CASSFDRGLEQYF
j_gene: TRBJ2-3; v_gene: TRBV7-9; abundance: NA; d_gene: NA; CDR3nt: TGTGCCAGCAACCGGGGCACAGATACGCAGTATTTT; CDR3aa: CASNRGTDTQYF
j_gene: TRBJ2-3; v_gene: TRBV24-1; abundance: NA; d_gene: NA; CDR3nt: TGTGCCACCAGTGACCCCGGGACTCCTCCAGATACGCAGTATTTT; CDR3aa: CATSDPGTPPDTQYF
j_gene: TRBJ2-7; v_gene: TRBV5-1; abundance: NA; d_gene: NA; CDR3nt: TGCGCCAGCAGCTTTTTACAGCGGGTAGCAGGGGTGTCCTACGAGCAGTACTTC; CDR3aa: CASSFLQRVAGVSYEQYF
j_gene: TRBJ2-1; v_gene: TRBV24-1; abundance: NA; d_gene: TRBD1; CDR3nt: TGTGCCACAGCCGAGACAGGGAGCTCCTACAATGAGCAGTTCTTC; CDR3aa: CATAETGSSYNEQFF
j_gene: TRBJ2-3; v_gene: TRBV20-1; abundance: NA; d_gene: TRBD1; CDR3nt: TGCAGTGCCGCTATGGGACAGGGGGCGGGAGATACGCAGTATTTT; CDR3aa: CSAAMGQGAGDTQYF
j_gene: TRBJ2-5; v_gene: TRBV9; abundance: NA; d_gene: TRBD2; CDR3nt: TGTGCCAGCAGCGTAGCGGGGCTAGCGGGGGGCCAAGAGACCCAGTACTTC; CDR3aa: CASSVAGLAGGQETQYF
j_gene: TRBJ1-1; v_gene: TRBV6-1; abundance: many; d_gene: NA; CDR3nt: TGTGCCAGCAGTGAAGCGCTTCGGCAGGGGAGGAAGATGAACACTGAAGCTTTCTTT; CDR3aa: CASSEALRQGRKMNTEAFF
j_gene: TRBJ2-3; v_gene: TRBV2; abundance: few; d_gene: TRBD1; CDR3nt: TGTGCCAGCAGAAGCGGACAGGGGGGTCACACAGATACGCAGTATTTT; CDR3aa: CASRSGQGGHTDTQYF
j_gene: TRBJ1-5; v_gene: TRBV5-6; abundance: NA; d_gene: NA; CDR3nt: TGTGCCAGCAGCTTGGGAGTTATCAATCAGCCCCAGCATTTT; CDR3aa: CASSLGVINQPQHF
j_gene: TRBJ2-7; v_gene: TRBV7-2; abundance: NA; d_gene: NA; CDR3nt: TGTGCCAGCAGCTTAGGGGAAGGGCGAGGGGAGCAGTACTTC; CDR3aa: CASSLGEGRGEQYF
j_gene: TRBJ2-2; v_gene: TRBV3-1; abundance: NA; d_gene: NA; CDR3nt: TGTGCCACCTCCAAAGGGGTCTCGAAGTTCAACACCGGGGAGCTGTTTTTT; CDR3aa: CATSKGVSKFNTGELFF
j_gene: TRBJ1-5; v_gene: TRBV10-3; abundance: NA; d_gene: NA; CDR3nt: TGTGCCATCAGTCCTCAGGTTAATCAGCCCCAGCATTTT; CDR3aa: CAISPQVNQPQHF
j_gene: TRBJ2-6; v_gene: TRBV12-3/TRBV12-4; abundance: NA; d_gene: NA; CDR3nt: TGTGCCAGCAGTTTTTGGTCATCTGGGGCCAACGTCCTGACTTTC; CDR3aa: CASSFWSSGANVLTF
j_gene: TRBJ1-1; v_gene: TRBV6-1; abundance: NA; d_gene: TRBD1; CDR3nt: TGTGTCAGCAGGGTCGCAGGGGGGATGAACACTGAAGCTTTCTTT; CDR3aa: CVSRVAGGMNTEAFF
j_gene: TRBJ2-7; v_gene: TRBV7-2; abundance: NA; d_gene: TRBD1; CDR3nt: TGTGCCAGCAGCCTCTATACAGGGACAGGTGCCCCCTACGAGCAGTACTTC; CDR3aa: CASSLYTGTGAPYEQYF
j_gene: TRBJ2-1; v_gene: TRBV4-3; abundance: NA; d_gene: NA; CDR3nt: TGCGCCAGCAGCCAAGCCCACGGATACAATGAGCAGTTCTTC; CDR3aa: CASSQAHGYNEQFF
j_gene: TRBJ1-5; v_gene: TRBV29-1; abundance: many; d_gene: NA; CDR3nt: TGCAGCGTTGCCAGGGTCCAGCCCCAGCATTTT; CDR3aa: CSVARVQPQHF
j_gene: TRBJ1-4; v_gene: TRBV11-2; abundance: NA; d_gene: TRBD1; CDR3nt: TGTGCCAGCAGCGGAGGGACAGGGTGGAAAAATGAAAAACTGTTTTTT; CDR3aa: CASSGGTGWKNEKLFF
j_gene: TRBJ1-2; v_gene: TRBV7-9; abundance: few; d_gene: TRBD1; CDR3nt: TGTGCCAGCAGCCAAGCGGGGACAGCTTTAAGCGGCTACACCTTC; CDR3aa: CASSQAGTALSGYTF
j_gene: TRBJ2-7; v_gene: TRBV4-3; abundance: NA; d_gene: TRBD1; CDR3nt: TGCGCCAGCAGCCAAGGAACGGGACAGGGGGGTTACGAGCAGTACTTC; CDR3aa: CASSQGTGQGGYEQYF
j_gene: TRBJ2-5; v_gene: TRBV5-1; abundance: NA; d_gene: TRBD1; CDR3nt: TGCGCCAGCAGCTCGGAAGACAGGGACGAGACCCAGTACTTC; CDR3aa: CASSSEDRDETQYF
j_gene: TRBJ2-3; v_gene: TRBV3-1; abundance: few; d_gene: NA; CDR3nt: TGTGCCAGCAGCCAACGGGGTAGCGGCACCGATACGCAGTATTTT; CDR3aa: CASSQRGSGTDTQYF
j_gene: TRBJ2-7; v_gene: TRBV6-1; abundance: NA; d_gene: NA; CDR3nt: TGTGCCAGCAGACTCCGGGATGTTTCCTACGAGCAGTACTTC; CDR3aa: CASRLRDVSYEQYF
j_gene: TRBJ2-1; v_gene: TRBV3-1; abundance: few; d_gene: NA; CDR3nt: TGTGCCAGCAGACACGCAGGGCGGGCCCTAGACAACAATGAGCAGTTCTTC; CDR3aa: CASRHAGRALDNNEQFF
j_gene: TRBJ2-5; v_gene: TRBV6-5; abundance: NA; d_gene: NA; CDR3nt: TGTGCCAGCAGTTCCCCATCCCGGACTGTCCAAGAGACCCAGTACTTC; CDR3aa: CASSSPSRTVQETQYF
j_gene: TRBJ1-2; v_gene: TRBV29-1; abundance: few; d_gene: NA; CDR3nt: TGCAGCGTTGAAGAAGTAGGAGGCTATGGCTACACCTTC; CDR3aa: CSVEEVGGYGYTF
j_gene: TRBJ2-1; v_gene: TRBV19; abundance: NA; d_gene: NA; CDR3nt: TGTGCCAGTAGTGAGGGGGGCCTCTACAATGAGCAGTTCTTC; CDR3aa: CASSEGGLYNEQFF
j_gene: TRBJ2-7; v_gene: TRBV12-3/TRBV12-4; abundance: few; d_gene: TRBD2; CDR3nt: TGTGCCAGCAGTACTGCTAGCGGTTCCTACGAGCAGTACTTC; CDR3aa: CASSTASGSYEQYF
j_gene: TRBJ2-3; v_gene: TRBV5-1; abundance: few; d_gene: TRBD2; CDR3nt: TGCGCCAGCAGCTTGGCCTCTAGCGGTGGAGATACGCAGTATTTT; CDR3aa: CASSLASSGGDTQYF
j_gene: TRBJ2-6; v_gene: TRBV12-3/TRBV12-4; abundance: NA; d_gene: TRBD1; CDR3nt: TGTGCCAGCAGGCGTCCTGGGACAGTGGGGGCCAACGTCCTGACTTTC; CDR3aa: CASRRPGTVGANVLTF
j_gene: TRBJ2-7; v_gene: TRBV6-1; abundance: NA; d_gene: NA; CDR3nt: TGTGCCAGCAGTGAGACGGATGGGACCTACGAGCAGTACTTC; CDR3aa: CASSETDGTYEQYF
j_gene: TRBJ2-3; v_gene: TRBV3-1; abundance: NA; d_gene: NA; CDR3nt: TGTGCCAGCAGCTGGGGGGCGAGTGGCACAGGCACAGATACGCAGTATTTT; CDR3aa: CASSWGASGTGTDTQYF
j_gene: TRBJ1-1; v_gene: TRBV6-5; abundance: few; d_gene: NA; CDR3nt: TGTGCCAGCAGTTACAGTTATACAACCGGGAGAACTGAAGCTTTCTTT; CDR3aa: CASSYSYTTGRTEAFF
j_gene: TRBJ2-1; v_gene: TRBV3-1; abundance: NA; d_gene: TRBD2; CDR3nt: TGTGCCAGCAGCCAAGGGCCTCTGGGAGGGCCGTACAATGGGCAGTTCTTC; CDR3aa: CASSQGPLGGPYNGQFF